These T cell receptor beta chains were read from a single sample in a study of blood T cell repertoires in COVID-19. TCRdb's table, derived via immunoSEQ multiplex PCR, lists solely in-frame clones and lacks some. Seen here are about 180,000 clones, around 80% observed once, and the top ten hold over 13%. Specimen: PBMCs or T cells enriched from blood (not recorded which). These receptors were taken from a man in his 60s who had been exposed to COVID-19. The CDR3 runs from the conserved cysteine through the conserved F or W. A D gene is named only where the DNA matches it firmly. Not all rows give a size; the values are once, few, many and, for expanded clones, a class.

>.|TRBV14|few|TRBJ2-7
TGTGCCAGCAGCCCCAGTGGTTACGAGCAGTACTTC
CASSPSGYEQYF
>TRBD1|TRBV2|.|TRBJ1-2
TGTGCCAGCAGTGAGGGGGGACAGGGGGCCCATGGCTACACCTTC
CASSEGGQGAHGYTF
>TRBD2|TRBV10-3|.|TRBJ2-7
TGTGCCATCAGCGGACTAGCGGGAGGCAAGCCCTACGAGCAGTACTTC
CAISGLAGGKPYEQYF
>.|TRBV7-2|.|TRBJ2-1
TGTGCCAGCAGCTTGGTTCCCAGCGAGAATGAGCAGTTCTTC
CASSLVPSENEQFF
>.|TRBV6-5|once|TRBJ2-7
TGTGCCAGCAGGTTACAGGGAAAATTCTCCTACGAGCAGTACTTC
CASRLQGKFSYEQYF
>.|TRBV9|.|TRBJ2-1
TGTGCCAGCAGCGTAGAGACAACCCGATACAATGAGCAGTTCTTC
CASSVETTRYNEQFF
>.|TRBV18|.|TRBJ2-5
TGTGCCAGCTCATCACCTTTACAAGAGACCCAGTACTTC
CASSSPLQETQYF
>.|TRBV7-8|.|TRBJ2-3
TGTGCCAGCAGCCCATTGTGGGAGTTACTGCAGACGGGGGATACGCAGTATTTT
CASSPLWELLQTGDTQYF
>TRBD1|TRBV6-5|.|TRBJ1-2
TGTGCCAGCAGTACGACAGGGGAGGGTAGCGGCTACACCTTC
CASSTTGEGSGYTF
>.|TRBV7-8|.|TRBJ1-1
TGTGCCAGCAGCCGGGCCCTCACTGAAGCTTTCTTT
CASSRALTEAFF
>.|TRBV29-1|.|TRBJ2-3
TGCAGCGTCAAACCCTCTCTAACAGATACGCAGTATTTT
CSVKPSLTDTQYF
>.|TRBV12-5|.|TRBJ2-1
TGTGCTAGTGGTTCCCGTGCGGGTCCCTTCAATGAGCAGTTCTTC
CASGSRAGPFNEQFF
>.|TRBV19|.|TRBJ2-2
TGTGCCAGTAGTATAGATCCGCGGGTCGGGGAGCTGTTTTTT
CASSIDPRVGELFF
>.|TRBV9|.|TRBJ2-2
TGTGCCAGCAGCGTAGCTGCAGGGGGGTCGAACACCGGGGAGCTGTTTTTT
CASSVAAGGSNTGELFF
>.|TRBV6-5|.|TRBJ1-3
TGTGCCAGCAGGACTGATTCCTCTGGAAACACCATATATTTT
CASRTDSSGNTIYF